The T cell receptor (beta chain) under discussion was sequenced for a study of CD8 T cells in ankylosing spondylitis. Using quantitative 5'-RACE with molecular barcodes, the authors made TCR beta libraries. TCRdb redid the calling of the 5' RACE reads with MiXCR, one entry per CDR3 protein. The sample shows approximately 60,000 distinct CDR3 sequences, approximately 6% of them seen only once. The study, taken as a whole, reports: Earlier work had already found some motif variants in reactive arthritis synovial fluid and blood. Disease-linked clones proved CD8+ and comparatively uncommon in peripheral blood.

This CDR3 is built from 13 residues. V was shortened by 1 base and J by 12 bases, with 13 bases between the two germline ends. From germline, CDR1 is MNHNS and CDR2 SASEGT. Many counts were recorded for this clonotype. Its cognate antigen is unknown. Sequenced material: synovial fluid, either unsorted or a sorted T cell fraction (not recorded which). This TCR was sampled from a male donor with ankylosing spondylitis. The chain joins TRBV6-1 to TRBJ2-1; TRBD2 is a possible D gene (5 bases). The CDR3 coding sequence is TGTGCCAGCAGTGAAGAGGAGGCTTCGGGGCAGTTCTTC. As protein: CASSEEEASGQFF.